The 15 T cell receptor beta chains below all came from one sample that was sequenced in a study of regulatory T cells in long-lasting Graves disease. Time point: persistent/refractory GD, antithyroid drugs over 5 years with positive TRAb. PBMC RNA served as the TCR library source. Investigators prepared the TCR beta libraries by applying iRepertoire HTBI primers and Arm-PCR of CDR3 regions. TCRdb itself ran the multiplex PCR reads through MiXCR, one entry per CDR3 protein. The sample records approximately 290,000 distinct CDR3 sequences, around 23% being singletons. The sequenced sample was peripheral blood mononuclear cells (PBMCs), obtained when the disease was refractory, from a patient treated with antithyroid drugs. The receptors were sampled from a female donor with Graves disease.

The table lists this clonotype with many counts. The rearrangement uses TRBV7-8 and TRBJ2-7; TRBD1 aligns across 7 bases. V gave up 5 bases and J gave up 3 bases; unmatched junction bases: 7. The germline gives CDR1 SGHVS, CDR2 FQNEAQ. The CDR3 has 14 amino acids. CDR3 loop: CASSPPRQGYEQYF. CDR3 bases: TGTGCCAGCAGCCCGCCCCGACAGGGCTACGAGCAGTACTTC.

The gene calls are TRBV4-2 and TRBJ1-5, with TRBD1 identical over 7 bases. Germline V gene lookup returns CDR1 LGHNA and CDR2 YNFKEQ. J lost 2 bases, V lost 3 bases, and 7 bases had no gene match. This CDR3 spans 16 amino acids. This CDR3 reads CASSQRTGEGNQPQHF. The CDR3 DNA sequence: TGTGCCAGCAGCCAGCGAACAGGGGAGGGCAATCAGCCCCAGCATTTT.

This clonotype was detected ten times or more. This chain uses TRBV2 with TRBJ1-1; D call uncertain. This CDR3 is built from 13 residues. The V gene lost 1 base and the J gene lost 1 base, with 4 bases spanning the gap. Germline lookup yields CDR1 SNHLY and CDR2 FYNNEI. As DNA, the CDR3 is TGTGCCAGCAGTGAAGTTGGGAACACTGAAGCTTTCTTT. Its translation: CASSEVGNTEAFF.

The rearrangement joins TRBV5-6 to TRBJ1-6; 7 bases map to TRBD1. CDR3 length equals 13 residues. The junction had 2 bases not matched to a gene; V was cut back by 2 bases and J by 9 bases. CDR1 is SGHDT, CDR2 YYEEEE, per germline. This chain's CDR3 is CASSFYRGSPLHF. The CDR3 nucleotides read TGTGCCAGCAGCTTCTACAGGGGTTCACCCCTCCACTTT.

The chain uses TRBV7-9 and TRBJ2-1; D is unclear. The DNA end is a closer match to TRBJ2-5, so the J assignment may be wrong. CDR1 is SEHNR and CDR2 is FQNEAQ in the germline V gene (reference sequence). This CDR3 has 13 amino acids. The chain's CDR3 is CASSFGPEETQYF. The DNA of the CDR3 is TGTGCCAGCAGCTTTGGACCCGAAGAGACCCAGTACTTC.

This clonotype showed up just a few times. The DNA of the CDR3 is TGTGCCAGCAGCGTTGCCGGCGGGCCCGGTGGCTACACCTTC. As protein: CASSVAGGPGGYTF. V and J are TRBV3-1 and TRBJ1-2; D not certain. Trimming stripped 5 bases from V and 7 bases from J, with 17 bases between. Germline V lookup: CDR1 LGHDT, CDR2 YNNKEL (reference sequence). This CDR3 is built from 14 residues.

The sample holds many counts of this clonotype. The chain employs TRBV7-2 and TRBJ2-2; D remains unclear. The CDR3 totals 13 residues. The V gene's germline CDR1 is SGHTA and CDR2 FQGNSA. Trimming cost V 3 bases and J 3 bases, with 5 bases left between them. The CDR3 bases are TGTGCCAGCAGCTTCTTGGACACCGGGGAGCTGTTTTTT. Its translation: CASSFLDTGELFF.

Here the CDR3 DNA reads TGTGCCAGCAGTTTCGGGACAGGGCTGGAAAAACTGTTTTTT. Translated: CASSFGTGLEKLFF. The chain links TRBV7-9 to TRBJ1-4; 9 bases are shared with TRBD1. The CDR3 extends over 14 amino acids. The germline V gene has CDR1 SEHNR and CDR2 FQNEAQ (reference sequence). J lost 8 bases, V lost 6 bases, and 7 bases had no gene match.

This clonotype occurred a few times. This chain links TRBV24-1 with TRBJ1-1, with D hard to call. This CDR3 is built from 12 residues. Trimming pared 5 bases from V and 7 bases from J, leaving 10 bases between. From germline, CDR1 is KGHDR and CDR2 SFDVKD. The CDR3 nucleotides are TGTGCCACCAGTGGTGACTCTTATGAAGCTTTCTTT. Its protein product is CATSGDSYEAFF.

This clonotype was seen more than once but under ten times. V gene TRBV6-2 or TRBV6-3 combines with J gene TRBJ2-5; TRBD1 aligns across 9 bases. With the DNA end fitting TRBJ2-1 better, the J assignment may be wrong. The CDR3 contains 13 residues. Germline V gene lookup returns CDR1 MNHEY and CDR2 SVGEGT. DNA of the CDR3: TGTGCCAGCGACCGACAGGGGGGGAATGAGCAGTTCTTC. This encodes CASDRQGGNEQFF.

This clonotype has a count of ten or more. The chain uses TRBV2 and TRBJ1-5, with TRBD1 matching over 8 bases. This CDR3 is built from 14 residues. Germline V gives CDR1 SNHLY, CDR2 FYNNEI. V was pared by 8 bases and J by 2 bases, with 5 bases of the junction left unmatched. CDR3: CASGQGAGNQPQHF. For the CDR3, the DNA is TGTGCCAGCGGGCAGGGGGCGGGCAATCAGCCCCAGCATTTT.

This clonotype came up a few times. The chain recombines TRBV6-1 with TRBJ2-3; D uncertain. The CDR3 is 15 residues long. V dropped 5 bases and J dropped 1 base, with 13 bases sitting between them. Germline CDR1 reads MNHNS; CDR2 reads SASEGT. The CDR3 bases are TGTGCCAGCAGTATATCCTATGGAGGCACAGATACGCAGTATTTT. Translation: CASSISYGGTDTQYF.

The J gene is TRBJ2-4, the V gene TRBV20-1; possible D gene TRBD2, 7 bases. This CDR3 is 16 amino acids long. Deletions cut 1 base from V and 9 bases from J, with 22 bases between. Per germline, CDR1 DFQATT and CDR2 SNEGSKA (reference sequence). CDR3 coding DNA: TGCAGTGCTAGAGGCGGGAAGGGGGGGTACGATAGCATTCAGTACTTC. Translated: CSARGGKGGYDSIQYF.

This clonotype was detected many times. The chain recombines TRBV7-2 with TRBJ2-5; D unresolved. Germline V gives CDR1 SGHTA, CDR2 FQGNSA. CDR3 size: 13 residues. Trimming cost V 5 bases and J 2 bases, with 9 bases left between them. The CDR3 DNA is TGTGCCAGCAGCACTGCCCGTCAAGAGACCCAGTACTTC. This translates into CASSTARQETQYF.

Concerning this clonotype: Being one base from a much bigger clone, this may be a read error. The chain uses TRBV7-9 and TRBJ1-2; D gene uncertain. CDR3 length equals 13 residues. The germline gives CDR1 SEHNR, CDR2 FQNEAQ (reference sequence). CDR3 in amino acids: CAGSLSLDYGYTF. CDR3 nucleotide sequence: TGTGCCGGCAGCTTATCTCTTGACTATGGCTACACCTTC.